The next 20 T cell receptor beta chains were all read from a single sample in a study of technical replicates of blood from several donors. Generated by immunoSEQ multiplex PCR, the TCRdb table keeps only in-frame clones and is missing some. The sample records about 14,000 clones, more than 80% being singletons. Source material: PBMCs. All receptors derive from a human donor in good health.

This clone was detected a few times. The chain's CDR3 is CASSQGAQRAEAFF. The CDR3 coding sequence is TGTGCCAGCAGTCAGGGGGCCCAGAGAGCTGAAGCTTTCTTT. The chain has TRBV7-9 and TRBJ1-1; 8 bases are a match to TRBD1. This CDR3 has 14 residues. Germline V gene sequence: CDR1 SEHNR, CDR2 FQNEAQ (reference sequence). Trimming at V came to 6 bases and at J to 6 bases, leaving 9 bases not matched to a gene.

This chain joins TRBV30 and TRBJ2-6; TRBD2 might be the D (5 bases). The V end was cut by 5 bases, the J end by 0 bases, with 8 bases between. CDR3 length: 14 amino acids. The germline V gene has CDR1 GTSNPN and CDR2 SVGIG (reference sequence). The CDR3 here is CAWRRDSGANVLTF. The CDR3 coding sequence is TGTGCCTGGCGACGGGACTCTGGGGCCAACGTCCTGACTTTC.

The rearrangement joins TRBV5-1 to TRBJ2-3; possibly TRBD2 for D (6 bases). This CDR3 is 14 amino acids long. V gave up 2 bases and J gave up 6 bases, with 13 bases separating them. Germline V lookup: CDR1 SGHRS, CDR2 YFSETQ. The CDR3 coding sequence is TGCGCCAGCAGCTTATCGGGAGAACAGGATACGCAGTATTTT. Amino acids: CASSLSGEQDTQYF.

The V gene is TRBV7-9, the J gene TRBJ2-5, with TRBD2 matching 7 bases. This CDR3 has 13 amino acids. The germline V gene encodes CDR1 SEHNR and CDR2 FQNEAQ (reference sequence). Losses at the gene ends were 5 bases for V and 5 bases for J; bases not matched to a gene: 5. DNA for the CDR3: TGTGCCAGCAGCCGGAGCGGGACGGAGACCCAGTACTTC. It yields the protein CASSRSGTETQYF.

This clone has more than one count but fewer than ten. V usage is TRBV29-1 and J usage is TRBJ1-1; 10 bases are shared with TRBD1. This CDR3 is built from 13 residues. CDR1 is SQVTM, CDR2 ANQGSEA, per germline. V gave up 5 bases and J gave up 6 bases; unmatched junction bases: 6. CDR3 sequence reads: CSVNRDRGAEAFF. The CDR3 DNA is TGCAGCGTTAACCGGGACAGGGGCGCTGAAGCTTTCTTT.

This chain connects TRBV19 to TRBJ1-5, with 12 bases lining up with TRBD1. CDR1 and CDR2 from the germline V gene are LNHDA and SQIVND (reference sequence). This CDR3 comprises 15 residues. V trimming: 4 bases; J trimming: 7 bases; junction bases outside the gene matches: 5. The CDR3 reads CASSTGQGAGQPQHF. CDR3 nucleotides: TGTGCCAGTAGTACGGGACAGGGGGCGGGGCAGCCCCAGCATTTT.

This chain joins TRBV11-2 and TRBJ2-5; 14 bases align to TRBD2. CDR3 length: 19 amino acids. J gave up 2 bases and V 1 base, and 9 bases lay outside the gene matches. In germline, CDR1 is SGHAT, CDR2 FQNNGV. CDR3 coding DNA: TGTGCCAGCAGCTTAGGGAGACTAGCGGGAGGGTGGTTTCAAGAGACCCAGTACTTC. It yields the protein CASSLGRLAGGWFQETQYF.

The gene calls are TRBV5-4 and TRBJ2-7; the match to TRBD1 covers 9 bases. The CDR3 has 13 residues. The V gene end was trimmed by 0 bases and the J gene end by 5 bases; junction bases not matched to a gene: 0. Germline V lookup: CDR1 SGHNT, CDR2 YYREEE (reference sequence). CDR3 coding DNA: TGTGCCAGCAGCTTGGACAGGGGGCACGAGCAGTACTTC. As protein: CASSLDRGHEQYF.

This chain connects TRBV6-4 to TRBJ2-3, with 10 nucleotides matching TRBD1. There are 14 residues in the CDR3. Germline CDR1 and CDR2: MRHNA and SNTAGT. Trimming cost V 2 bases and J 4 bases; bases outside gene matches: 0. In DNA, the CDR3 is TGTGCCAGCAGTGACGGACAGGGGGCAGATACGCAGTATTTT. Translated, it gives CASSDGQGADTQYF.

The genes are TRBV28 and TRBJ1-3, with a possible D match to TRBD1 (6 bases). Deletions cut 3 bases from V and 0 bases from J, with 12 bases between. CDR1 and CDR2 (germline): MDHEN, SYDVKM. CDR3 size: 16 residues. CDR3 in amino acids: CASSFGGGGSGNTIYF. In DNA, the CDR3 is TGTGCCAGCAGTTTTGGAGGGGGGGGCTCTGGAAACACCATATATTTT.

This clone was observed a few times. The chain joins TRBV7-9 to TRBJ2-7; TRBD1 matches at 9 bases. Germline assignment: CDR1 SEHNR and CDR2 FQNEAQ (reference sequence). With V trimmed by 4 bases and J by 5 bases, 6 bases remained unmatched. This CDR3 is 14 amino acids long. CDR3 DNA: TGTGCCAGCAGCTACCGGGACAGGGTCGACGAGCAGTACTTC. This translates into CASSYRDRVDEQYF.

The chain recombines TRBV27 with TRBJ1-5, with a weak D call TRBD1 (5 bases). Trimming removed 0 bases at V and 7 bases at J, with 10 bases between. Germline V gene data show CDR1 as MNHEY and CDR2 as SMNVEV (reference sequence). The CDR3 has 14 residues. In nucleotides, the CDR3 is TGTGCCAGCAGTTTATCAGGGGTGGGACAGCCCCAGCATTTT. Translation: CASSLSGVGQPQHF.

The chain employs TRBV19 and TRBJ2-1, with TRBD2 matching 12 bases. Per germline, CDR1 LNHDA and CDR2 SQIVND (reference sequence). This CDR3 is 17 amino acids long. V shed 4 bases and J 4 bases; nucleotides not matched to a gene: 8. The CDR3 DNA is TGTGCCAGTAGTACAAAGGGGCTAGCGGGAGGGTACAATGAGCAGTTCTTC. It yields the protein CASSTKGLAGGYNEQFF.

The chain is built from TRBV10-1 and TRBJ2-3, with TRBD2 as a possible D gene (6 bases). The CDR3 covers 14 residues. V lost 4 bases, J lost 2 bases, and 10 bases lay in between. CDR1 and CDR2 (germline): WNHNN, SYGVQD (reference sequence). This CDR3 reads CASSVGGNTDTQYF. CDR3 nucleotide sequence: TGCGCCAGCAGTGTAGGCGGGAACACAGATACGCAGTATTTT.

This chain links TRBV7-9 with TRBJ1-1; 8 bases are shared with TRBD1. The germline V gene has CDR1 SEHNR and CDR2 FQNEAQ (reference sequence). After removal of 4 bases from V and 3 bases from J, the junction contained 7 bases not matched to a gene. The CDR3 consists of 15 residues. CDR3 coding DNA: TGTGCCAGCAGCTGGGGACAGGCGGAGCACACTGAAGCTTTCTTT. As protein: CASSWGQAEHTEAFF.

The V and J genes are TRBV23-1 and TRBJ2-7, with D possibly TRBD2 on 7 matching bases. TRBV23-1 falls under the ORF class, with uncertain function. This CDR3 comprises 13 residues. Trimming took off 2 bases at V and 7 bases at J, with 12 bases between the two ends. CDR3 amino acids: CASSQGGAGEQYF. CDR3 nucleotide sequence: TGCGCCAGCAGTCAAGGGGGGGCTGGGGAGCAGTACTTC.

The chain links TRBV6-1 to TRBJ1-4, with TRBD1 identical over 9 bases. The CDR3 extends over 14 amino acids. The germline V gene encodes CDR1 MNHNS and CDR2 SASEGT. V dropped 6 bases and J dropped 8; count of bases not matched to a gene: 7. CDR3 DNA: TGTGCCAGCAGACGGACAGGGACAGGGGAAAAACTGTTTTTT. It encodes CASRRTGTGEKLFF.

The chain combines TRBV18 with TRBJ2-7, with 8 bases identical to TRBD1. This CDR3 has 13 residues. The germline CDR1 and CDR2 sequences are KGHSH and LQKENI. The V gene end was trimmed by 2 bases and the J gene end by 6 bases; junction bases not matched to a gene: 3. The CDR3 DNA reads TGTGCCAGCTCACCAGGACAGGGCTCCGAGCAGTACTTC. Translation gives CASSPGQGSEQYF.

The rearrangement uses TRBV5-6 and TRBJ1-1; D ambiguous. Trimming took 0 bases from V and 0 from J, leaving 18 bases between them. Germline assignment: CDR1 SGHDT and CDR2 YYEEEE. This CDR3 is 18 amino acids long. The CDR3 here is CASSLGVGFGSLNTEAFF. In nucleotides, the CDR3 is TGTGCCAGCAGCTTGGGAGTTGGGTTTGGGAGCCTGAACACTGAAGCTTTCTTT.

In its sample, this clone was seen a few times. The V and J genes are TRBV14 and TRBJ1-5; D ambiguous. V was cut by 4 bases and J by 4 bases, with 5 bases left in between. The CDR3 has 12 residues. Germline V CDR1 and CDR2: SGHDN, FVKESK. CDR3 sequence (DNA): TGTGCCAGCAGCCCGGGGAATCAGCCCCAGCATTTT. Protein sequence: CASSPGNQPQHF.